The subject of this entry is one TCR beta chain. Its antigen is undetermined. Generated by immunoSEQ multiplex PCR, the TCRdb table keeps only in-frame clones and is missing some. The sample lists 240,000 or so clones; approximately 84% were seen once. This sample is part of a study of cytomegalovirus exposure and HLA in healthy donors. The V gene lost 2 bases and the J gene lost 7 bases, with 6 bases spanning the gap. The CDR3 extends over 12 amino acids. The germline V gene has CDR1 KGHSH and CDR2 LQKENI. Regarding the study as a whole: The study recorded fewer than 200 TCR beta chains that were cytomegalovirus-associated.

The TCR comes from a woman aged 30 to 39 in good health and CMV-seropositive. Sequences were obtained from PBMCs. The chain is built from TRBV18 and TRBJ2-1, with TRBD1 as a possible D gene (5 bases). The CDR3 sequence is CASSPTGNEQFF. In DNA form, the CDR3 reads TGTGCCAGCTCACCAACAGGAAATGAGCAGTTCTTC.